The text below deals with one T cell receptor beta chain. The antigen remains unidentified. With 2 bases removed from V and 1 base from J, the gap between germline ends came to 11 bases. This CDR3 spans 15 amino acids. Germline assignment: CDR1 MNHNY and CDR2 SVGAGI (reference sequence). The hyperthyroidism was newly diagnosed and had lasted under 2 months; the patients were aged 18 to 65. The study excluded patients with uncontrolled infection, other autoimmune disease, pregnancy or lactation. From RNA transcripts, TCR beta CDR3 regions were amplified. Using the HTBI primer set, a first-round RT-PCR was run on the TCR CDR3. One entry per CDR3 protein results from TCRdb running MiXCR on the multiplex PCR reads. The table shows some 700,000 distinct CDR3 sequences, with roughly a sixth occurring only once. This entry is derived from a study of T cells in Graves' hyperthyroidism and ophthalmopathy. Looking at the study overall: Blood from the periphery was taken at initial diagnosis, before any treatment.

Study observations and caveats: With a median lead of approximately 6 months before onset, the model predicted ophthalmopathy.

This receptor was taken from a man in his forties or fifties with Graves' hyperthyroidism. The genes are TRBV6-6 and TRBJ1-1, with a possible D match to TRBD1 (5 bases). Material: blood. Here the CDR3 reads CASSYKGGTNTEAFF. DNA for the CDR3: TGTGCCAGCAGTTACAAAGGAGGGACGAACACTGAAGCTTTCTTT.